This T cell receptor (beta chain) is drawn from a study of lymphopenia after photon versus proton radiotherapy (dated by TCRdb to between 2017 and 2020). The study in broad terms: Photon and proton radiation therapy were compared by the study for their immunological effects in patients with gastrointestinal tumors who developed high-grade lymphopenia. The goal of the study was to describe how the two radiation modalities differ in their effects on the immune system. The 15 to 25 patients in the cohort had gastrointestinal tumors, were treated with either photon or proton therapy, and subsequently developed lymphopenia. Beyond this particular receptor, the publication reports: During treatment, patients who received proton therapy stayed relatively stable, whereas patients who received photon therapy lost naive T cells and TCR diversity and gained effector/memory populations. Across the cohort, a larger post-nadir drop in TCR diversity was inversely correlated with overall survival time among patients who died. Once the lymphocyte count had reached its nadir, the repertoires of photon-treated patients showed oligoclonal expansion, particularly of CD8+ Temra cells, and this expansion drove the decline in diversity. The authors looked at the survival association only in patients who died, and they framed better survival with proton therapy as a possibility rather than a demonstrated result.

Details on this clone: Its target antigen remains unknown. One base away there is no much larger clone; base qualities are not given.

The library came from the immunoSEQ multiplex PCR assay. Deep sequencing of rearranged TCR beta loci, alongside multiparametric flow cytometry, was used to profile T cell repertoires. The immuneACCESS repertoire file appears here via TCRdb, limited to in-frame rearrangements. These files lack a portion of the clones; in checked studies, under half of the deficit traces to unresolved V genes, and the cause of the others is not known. This sample gives approximately 66,000 clones in total; about 90% of them show up just once. Of the sample, roughly 2% is held by the ten largest clones. According to the germline V gene, CDR1 reads MGHRA and CDR2 reads YSYEKL. V trim: 0 bases; J trim: 3 bases; unmatched bases: 3. The cysteine opens and the phenylalanine closes a CDR3 of 15 amino acids. Just CDR3 DNA is preserved here, 45 bases in frame from base 1.

The sequence was collected from a man in his forties or fifties with gastric cancer. The material sequenced was peripheral blood, taken from a patient treated with photon-based radiotherapy. Recombination joined TRBV4-1 with TRBJ1-2, and TRBD1 matches 8 of the central bases. CDR3 protein: CASSQDDRGDYGYTF. In nucleotide form, the sequence is TGCGCCAGCAGCCAAGATGACAGGGGAGACTATGGCTACACCTTC.